This T cell receptor beta chain was identified during a study of regulatory T cells in long-lasting Graves disease. Details on this clonotype: With a much larger clone just one base away, this may be a read error.

The CDR3 is 14 residues long. Germline lookup yields CDR1 MNHNS and CDR2 SASEGT. TCR beta libraries were built with iRepertoire HTBI primers and Arm-PCR of CDR3 regions. TCRdb used MiXCR to reprocess the multiplex PCR reads, holding one entry per CDR3 protein. The data contain about 440,000 distinct CDR3 sequences, 15% to 20% of them singletons. Time point of the sample: newly diagnosed GD, antithyroid drugs for less than 3 months. Researchers made the TCR library from RNA that was extracted from PBMCs. This sample also belongs to another study, concerning T cells in Graves' hyperthyroidism and ophthalmopathy.

The receptor was derived from a woman aged 30 to 39 with Graves disease. The chain recombines TRBV6-1 with TRBJ1-2, with D unclear. Material: peripheral blood mononuclear cells (PBMCs), obtained at new diagnosis, from a patient treated with antithyroid drugs. The CDR3 bases are TGTGCCAGCAGGATGGACGGTTCTAACCATGGCTACACCTTC. This sequence encodes CASRMDGSNHGYTF.